A single sample is the source of the 5 T cell receptor beta chains below, sequenced in a study of cytomegalovirus exposure and HLA in healthy donors. PCR employed 60 Vbeta and 13 Jbeta primers. Clones were sequenced by immunoSEQ multiplex PCR, and TCRdb holds only the in-frame ones, with some missing. The data show a few hundred thousand clones, about 74% seen once. Sequencing used PBMCs. The receptors stem from a woman younger than 45 in good health and CMV-seronegative.

V gene TRBV7-9 combines with J gene TRBJ2-5, with 7 bases that match TRBD1. This CDR3 is 14 amino acids long. V was pared by 1 base and J by 3 bases, with 2 bases of the junction left unmatched. Germline assignment: CDR1 SEHNR and CDR2 FQNEAQ (reference sequence). The CDR3 nucleotides read TGTGCCAGCAGCTTAGGGGGGACAGAAGAGACCCAGTACTTC. Residues: CASSLGGTEETQYF. Complete variable domain (other parts from reference TRBV7-9 and TRBJ2-5): DTGVSQNPRHKITKRGQNVTFRCDPISEHNRLYWYRQTLGQGPEFLTYFQNEAQLEKSRLLSDRFSAERPKGSFSTLEIQRTEQGDSAMYLCASSLGGTEETQYFGPGTRLLVL.

This clone has only a few counts. The V and J genes are TRBV6-1 and TRBJ1-1, with a tentative D call TRBD1 (6 bases). Looked up from germline, CDR1 is MNHNS and CDR2 is SASEGT. Trimming took 4 bases from V and 3 from J, leaving 15 bases between them. The length of the CDR3 is 15 residues. The CDR3 loop is CASSVKKGTYTEAFF. CDR3 DNA sequence: TGTGCCAGCAGTGTAAAAAAGGGGACATACACTGAAGCTTTCTTT.

V and J are TRBV11-1 and TRBJ1-2, with 7 bases fitting TRBD1. The CDR3 totals 14 residues. Germline V lookup: CDR1 SGHAT, CDR2 FQDESV (reference sequence). J gave up 5 bases and V 5 bases, and 8 bases lay outside the gene matches. The DNA of the CDR3 is TGTGCCAGCAGCCCACAGGGGCCGGGATATGGCTACACCTTC. Protein sequence: CASSPQGPGYGYTF.

V usage is TRBV10-2 and J usage is TRBJ1-1; D ambiguous. The CDR3 totals 15 residues. Trimming shortened V by 3 bases and J by 2 bases, and 13 bases separated the two germline ends. Germline CDR1 is WSHSY and CDR2 is SAAADI. CDR3 bases: TGCGCCAGCAGTGAAACGCGGCGGGTTAACACTGAAGCTTTCTTT. It specifies CASSETRRVNTEAFF.

There are many counts of this clone. The identical CDR3 is also encoded by other nucleotide sequences in the sample. The genes are TRBV4-1 and TRBJ1-1, with unresolved D. Trimming stripped 8 bases from V and 9 bases from J, with 19 bases between. This CDR3 spans 13 amino acids. Germline V gene lookup returns CDR1 MGHRA and CDR2 YSYEKL. The CDR3 loop reads CASRSGIQGKAFF. The CDR3 nucleotides read TGCGCCAGCCGGAGCGGGATACAAGGGAAAGCTTTCTTT.